The source of this T cell receptor (beta chain) is a study of lymphopenia after photon versus proton radiotherapy. Germline loops: CDR1 GTSNPN, CDR2 SVGIG (reference sequence). CDR3 length equals 14 residues. The V gene end was trimmed by 4 bases and the J gene end by 4 bases; junction bases not matched to a gene: 6. Assay: immunoSEQ multiplex PCR; the TCRdb copy retains only in-frame clones and omits some. This table has about 24,000 clones, 85% appearing once. With respect to this clone: The antigen remains undetermined.

General study findings and limits: Under photons, naive T cells and diversity fell while effector/memory populations rose.

Material: peripheral blood, obtained from a patient treated with photon-based radiotherapy. V usage is TRBV30 and J usage is TRBJ2-1; 8 nucleotides match TRBD2. The TCR was taken from a man aged 55-75 years with pancreatic cancer. The CDR3 DNA follows: TGTGCCTGGAATCGGGGGGGTATTTACAATGAGCAGTTCTTC. As protein: CAWNRGGIYNEQFF.